Each of the 2 T cell receptor beta chains below was sequenced from the same sample in a study of beta chain features in type 1 diabetes. Points from the study as a whole: Patients with Type 1 diabetes showed moderately but significantly shorter TCRB CDR3s in all four CD4+ subsets.

No cognate antigen is known for these TCRs. Of the isolated RNA, all was reverse transcribed, and so the sequenced material was expressed TCRB transcripts. Generated by immunoSEQ multiplex PCR, the TCRdb table keeps only in-frame clones and is missing some. Altogether hundreds of thousands of clones are present, over 12% being singletons, with the ten largest covering 0.03% to 0.045%. The sample was naive CD4+ T cells from blood. The source of these receptors is a man in his late teens or twenties with type 1 diabetes.

The CDR3 DNA reads as TGTGCCAGCAGACTAGAGGGGTGGTTGGGCACTGAAGCTTTCTTT. Translation: CASRLEGWLGTEAFF. The J gene is TRBJ1-1, the V gene TRBV7-2; a weak D match, TRBD1 (5 bases). This CDR3 is built from 15 residues. Per the germline V gene, CDR1 is SGHTA and CDR2 is FQGNSA. Trimming shortened V by 6 bases and J by 4 bases, and 18 bases separated the two germline ends.

J is TRBJ1-3 and V is TRBV7-2; no reliable D call. The ends were cut back, 2 bases at V and 1 base at J, with 6 bases in the middle. CDR3 length: 14 amino acids. CDR1 and CDR2 (germline): SGHTA, FQGNSA. The CDR3 region is CASSLTGSGNTIYF. The CDR3, as DNA: TGTGCCAGCAGCTTAACTGGTTCTGGAAACACCATATATTTT.